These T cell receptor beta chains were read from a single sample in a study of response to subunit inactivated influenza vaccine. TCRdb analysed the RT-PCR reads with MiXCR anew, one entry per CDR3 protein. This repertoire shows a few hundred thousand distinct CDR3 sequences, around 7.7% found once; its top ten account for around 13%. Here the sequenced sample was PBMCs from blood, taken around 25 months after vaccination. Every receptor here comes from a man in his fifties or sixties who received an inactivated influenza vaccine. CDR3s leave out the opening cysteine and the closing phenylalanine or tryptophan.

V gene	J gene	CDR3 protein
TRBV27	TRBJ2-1	ASSFRLAGYPSSYNEQF
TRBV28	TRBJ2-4	ASSFPRLAKNIQY
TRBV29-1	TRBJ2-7	SVRTSGIYEQY
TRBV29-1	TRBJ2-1	SETTGSPNNEQF
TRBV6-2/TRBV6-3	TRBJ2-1	ASSYRRRALGEQF
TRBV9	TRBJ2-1	ASSVASSSYNEQF
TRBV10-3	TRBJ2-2	AIRGTDNTGELF
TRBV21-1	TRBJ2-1	ASSKPDRSTYNEQF
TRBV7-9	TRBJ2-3	ASTPQGAVTDTQY
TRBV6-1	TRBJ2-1	ASSPESGGLNNEQF
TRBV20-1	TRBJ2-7	SARDPISYEQY
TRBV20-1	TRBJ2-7	SARDAGTSGMSGEQY
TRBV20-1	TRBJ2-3	SAKGLAGAVDTQY
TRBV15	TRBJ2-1	ATSRERRGDNEQF
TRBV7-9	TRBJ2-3	ASSGGSGRTDTQY
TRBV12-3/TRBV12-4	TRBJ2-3	ASTTGTTDTQY
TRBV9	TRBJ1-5	ASSSGGQTNQPQH
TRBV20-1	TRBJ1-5	SAQYSNQPQH
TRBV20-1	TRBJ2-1	SAPTSGLYNEQF
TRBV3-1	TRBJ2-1	ASSLGTRVGGEQF
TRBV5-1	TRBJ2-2	ASSLAAHQKITGELF
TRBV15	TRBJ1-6	ATSRDLNSPLH